At least ten counts were recorded for the clone carrying this TCR beta chain. The antigen is undetermined. These data come from a study of blood T cells in healthy people across ages. The use of a sample-barcoded 5' primer and a J-beta primer mix characterized a second PCR of about 6 to 11 cycles. Every sample produced at least 2.5 million CDR3-containing paired-end reads. TCRdb reprocessed the 5' RACE reads with MiXCR, giving one entry per CDR3 protein. The sample carries 1,800,000 or so distinct CDR3 sequences, more than 35% recorded once. Study results and caveats: The authors considered diversity estimates from one million T cells to be underestimates.

The individuals who served as donors were healthy Caucasians living in Russia, aged roughly 6 to 100. A minimum of 7 million PBMCs was isolated per sample. There are 12 residues in the CDR3. V lost 0 bases, J lost 0 bases, and 1 base lay in between. Germline V gene sequence: CDR1 SQVTM, CDR2 ANQGSEA. Source material: blood. V is TRBV29-1 and J is TRBJ2-3; D gene uncertain. This TCR was sampled from a human donor in good health. The CDR3 DNA reads TGCAGCGTTGAAGAGAGCACAGATACGCAGTATTTT. It translates to CSVEESTDTQYF.